The clone carrying this T cell receptor (beta chain) was seen only a few times. What it recognizes is unknown. The data derive from a study of T cell repertoires in cytomegalovirus infection. The wider study: Selection of CMV epitopes for the study included recently identified HLA-C-restricted and well-studied HLA-B-restricted ones. TCR beta signatures that were public indicated CMV infection and matching HLA type. General study results and limits: The cumulative frequency of public TCR beta families distinguished individuals who carried CMV together with the relevant HLA.

TCRdb ran MiXCR on the reads and lists one entry per CDR3 protein. The sample shows roughly 990,000 distinct CDR3 sequences, more than 25% of them seen only once. The germline CDR1 and CDR2 sequences are SGHVS and FNYEAQ. Trimming stripped 1 base from V and 4 bases from J, with 7 bases between. CDR3 length: 13 residues. This specimen was cultured CD8+ T cells from PBMCs, taken from culture after CMV antigen stimulation. This TCR was recovered from a human donor in good health (CMV status not recorded). Some clones in this sample may be carry-over from other donors' samples. The chain combines TRBV7-6 with TRBJ1-2; D unresolved. The CDR3 DNA is TGTGCCAGCAGCTTAGAAGATACCTATGGCTACACCTTC. This translates into CASSLEDTYGYTF. Supplemented by reference TRBV7-6 and TRBJ1-2, the full variable domain reads GAGVSQSPRYKVTKRGQDVALRCDPISGHVSLYWYRQALGQGPEFLTYFNYEAQQDKSGLPNDRFSAERPEGSISTLTIQRTEQRDSAMYRCASSLEDTYGYTFGSGTRLTVV.